A single count supports the clone carrying this TCR beta chain. Its antigen is not known. With the Oncomine TCR Beta short-read assay, DNA from cultured CD4+ T cells was sequenced. A single record per CDR3 protein comes from TCRdb applying MiXCR to the PCR reads. The sample contains nearly 25,000 distinct CDR3 sequences, more than 25% of which appear only once. This sample stems from a study of vaccination and CD4 T cells after COVID-19. Study information: Four females and six males made up the convalescents, with two Hispanic.

The V gene end was trimmed by 5 bases and the J gene end by 4 bases; junction bases not matched to a gene: 10. The CDR3 is made up of 16 amino acids. CDR1 is DFQATT and CDR2 is SNEGSKA in the germline V gene (reference sequence). As for time point: late sampling 161 to 241 days after vaccination in a few convalescent patients. Described treatment: roughly 10-day PBMC culture with coronavirus spike peptide pools or control peptides (ViraFEST assay). The genes are TRBV20-1 and TRBJ2-3, with 12 bases fitting TRBD2. This TCR was sampled from a human donor who had recovered from COVID-19. This specimen consisted of CD4+ T cells from blood, cultured in vitro, obtained about 7 months after SARS-CoV-2 vaccination. CDR3 sequence: CSALRQLAGGADTQYF. CDR3 bases: TGCAGTGCTTTGCGCCAACTAGCGGGAGGAGCAGATACGCAGTATTTT.